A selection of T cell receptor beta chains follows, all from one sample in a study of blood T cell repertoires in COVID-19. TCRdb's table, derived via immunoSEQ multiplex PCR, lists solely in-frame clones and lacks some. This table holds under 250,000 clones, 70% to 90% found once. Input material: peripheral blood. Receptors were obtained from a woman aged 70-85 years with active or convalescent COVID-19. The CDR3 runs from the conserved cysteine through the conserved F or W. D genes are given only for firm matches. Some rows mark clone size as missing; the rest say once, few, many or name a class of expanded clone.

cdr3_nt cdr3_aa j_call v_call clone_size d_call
TGTGCCAGCAGATTCGGGGGATCCTACGAGCAGTACTTC CASRFGGSYEQYF TRBJ2-7 TRBV7-2 NA NA
TGTGCCAGCAGCTTGGCCTCTTCGGGGGAGCAGTACTTC CASSLASSGEQYF TRBJ2-7 TRBV5-6 NA NA
TGTGCCAGTAGTTCAAACAGGGATGTCACCGGGGAGCTGTTTTTT CASSSNRDVTGELFF TRBJ2-2 TRBV19 NA NA
TGCGCCAGCAGTGATCGGGCTAGCGGCTCCTACGAGCAGTACTTC CASSDRASGSYEQYF TRBJ2-7 TRBV10-1 few TRBD2
TGTGCCAGCAAACTACACCTGAACACTGAAGCTTTCTTT CASKLHLNTEAFF TRBJ1-1 TRBV6-5 once NA
TGTGCCATCGGGGACAGCTCCTACGAGCAGTACTTC CAIGDSSYEQYF TRBJ2-7 TRBV10-3 NA TRBD1
TGTGCCAGCAGTGACGGGACAGGGGGGACCCAGTACTTC CASSDGTGGTQYF TRBJ2-5 TRBV6-4 once TRBD1
TGTGCCATCAGTAAACAGGGCGCAGATACGCAGTATTTT CAISKQGADTQYF TRBJ2-3 TRBV10-3 NA NA
TGTGCCAGTATCAGGGGATACGGACAGGGGACTGGAAACACCATATATTTT CASIRGYGQGTGNTIYF TRBJ1-3 TRBV19 NA TRBD1
TGTGCCACCAGCAGAGATACGCAGGCCGCACATTACGAGCAGTACTTC CATSRDTQAAHYEQYF TRBJ2-7 TRBV15 NA NA
TGTGCCAGCAGCTTTGCGGGGGCTATGTGGGAGACCCAGTACTTC CASSFAGAMWETQYF TRBJ2-5 TRBV5-4 NA NA
TGTGCCACCTCCACCAGACAGCAGTATTCACCCCTCCACTTT CATSTRQQYSPLHF TRBJ1-6 TRBV15 NA NA
TGTGCCAGCAGCTTGGACAGGAACACTGAAGCTTTCTTT CASSLDRNTEAFF TRBJ1-1 TRBV7-2 NA NA
TGCGCCAGCAGCCCCCTGGGGGGCACTGAAGCTTTCTTT CASSPLGGTEAFF TRBJ1-1 TRBV4-1 NA NA
TGTGCCACCAGTGATTCTGACCAAGAGACCCAGTACTTC CATSDSDQETQYF TRBJ2-5 TRBV24-1 NA NA
TGTGCCAGCAGCTTAGACAGGGCTGAGACCCAGTACTTC CASSLDRAETQYF TRBJ2-5 TRBV7-2 once NA
TGTGCCAGCAGTGAAGCCCGTTGGACAGGGTCAAATGAAAAACTGTTTTTT CASSEARWTGSNEKLFF TRBJ1-4 TRBV6-1 NA TRBD1
TGTGCCAGCAGCGTAAGGGGACTAGCGGGAAGACCAGATACGCAGTATTTT CASSVRGLAGRPDTQYF TRBJ2-3 TRBV9 NA TRBD2
TGTGCCAGCAGCTTAGTAGGGGATAGCAATCAGCCCCAGCATTTT CASSLVGDSNQPQHF TRBJ1-5 TRBV7-9 NA NA
TGTGCCAGCAGTTTACTTCGGAATCAGCCCCAGCATTTT CASSLLRNQPQHF TRBJ1-5 TRBV12-3/TRBV12-4 NA NA
TGTGCCAGCAGCTTAACAGCGGTTACTGTTCTAGCCAAAAACATTCAGTACTTC CASSLTAVTVLAKNIQYF TRBJ2-4 TRBV7-2 NA NA
TGTGCCAGTAGTATATTTAGGGACACCATGCAAGAGACCCAGTACTTC CASSIFRDTMQETQYF TRBJ2-5 TRBV19 NA NA
TGTGCCACCAATCGGGGGGCTGGGGCCAACGTCCTGACTTTC CATNRGAGANVLTF TRBJ2-6 TRBV28 NA TRBD2
TGTGCCAGCAGTTTACGTCTAACGGGGCAAGAGACCCAGTACTTC CASSLRLTGQETQYF TRBJ2-5 TRBV28 NA NA
TGTGCCAGTAGTCTCAGCCAGGGGGCTCAAGATACGCAGTATTTT CASSLSQGAQDTQYF TRBJ2-3 TRBV19 NA TRBD1
TGCGCCAGCAGTGAGTCTGTTACAGGCGACCGTTGCTTT CASSESVTGDRCF TRBJ1-1 TRBV10-1 few NA
TGTGCCAGCTCACCGGGACAGGGGGTGGCAGATACGCAGTATTTT CASSPGQGVADTQYF TRBJ2-3 TRBV18 NA TRBD1
TGCGCCAGCAGCAGACTCGCTCCACACACAGATACGCAGTATTTT CASSRLAPHTDTQYF TRBJ2-3 TRBV5-1 few NA
TGTGCCAGCAGTTTGGGGCAGGGGAATATGCATGGCTACACCTTC CASSLGQGNMHGYTF TRBJ1-2 TRBV28 once NA
TGTGCCAGCAGCCCCCTAGTTAGAGATACGCAGTATTTT CASSPLVRDTQYF TRBJ2-3 TRBV6-5 NA NA
TGTGCCAGCAGCCAAAGGGACAGGGATGAGACCCAGTACTTC CASSQRDRDETQYF TRBJ2-5 TRBV3-1/TRBV3-2 once TRBD1
TGTGCCTGGAGTGTACTCTTACAAGAGACCCAGTACTTC CAWSVLLQETQYF TRBJ2-5 TRBV30 NA NA
TGTGCCAGCAGTGGACGGCAGGGGAGAGGCACTGAAGCTTTCTTT CASSGRQGRGTEAFF TRBJ1-1 TRBV2 NA NA
TGTGCCTCAGGGACTAGCGGGGCACCCCAAGAGACCCAGTACTTC CASGTSGAPQETQYF TRBJ2-5 TRBV30 NA TRBD2
TGTGCCAGCAGCGCCCACAGGGACACTGAAGCTTTCTTT CASSAHRDTEAFF TRBJ1-1 TRBV7-3 once NA
TGTGCCAGCAGTGAAAGGCAGGGCTTCACAGATACGCAGTATTTT CASSERQGFTDTQYF TRBJ2-3 TRBV6-1 once NA